A single sample gave rise to the 25 T cell receptor beta chains below, sequenced in a study of radiation and T cells in renal cell carcinoma (dated by TCRdb to about 2020). The library was produced with the immunoSEQ multiplex PCR assay. What TCRdb holds here is the immuneACCESS table cut down to in-frame rearrangements. Part of the clones is not present; checked against another copy, under half of the missing clones reflect an unresolved V gene, and the others are unexplained. This sample holds roughly 140,000 clones; approximately 90% were observed only once. The ten largest clones represent 10% to 15% of the sample. The time point label, read with the paper, signifies: blood 2 weeks post-SBRT. The meaning of the sample's treatment or condition label: 15 Gy SBRT to primary tumor, nephrectomy 4 weeks later. Sample: blood, taken from a patient whose treatment included radiotherapy and nephrectomy. The receptors were gathered from a woman aged 45-60 years with renal cell carcinoma.

The genes are TRBV5-1 and TRBJ1-1; D ambiguous. The ends were cut back, 5 bases at V and 1 base at J, with 6 bases in the middle. Germline V CDR1 and CDR2: SGHRS, YFSETQ. The CDR3 is made up of 12 amino acids. The DNA of the CDR3 is TGCGCCAGCAGGATGCCGAACACTGAAGCTTTCTTT. Translation: CASRMPNTEAFF. The whole variable domain, filled in from reference TRBV5-1 and TRBJ1-1, reads KAGVTQTPRYLIKTRGQQVTLSCSPISGHRSVSWYQQTPGQGLQFLFEYFSETQRNKGNFPGRFSGRQFSNSRSEMNVSTLELGDSALYLCASRMPNTEAFFGQGTRLTVV.

This chain uses TRBV11-1 with TRBJ2-5; D remains ambiguous. The CDR3 has 16 amino acids. Germline loops: CDR1 SGHAT, CDR2 FQDESV (reference sequence). The germline V and J ends were trimmed by 5 bases and 7 bases, with 23 bases remaining between them. In DNA, the CDR3 is TGTGCCAGCAGCCCCCACCCATCCGAAGCCAGAGGGACCCAGTACTTC. Translating gives CASSPHPSEARGTQYF.

The chain joins TRBV7-2 to TRBJ2-1; D is ambiguous. The CDR3 covers 13 residues. The germline V gene encodes CDR1 SGHTA and CDR2 FQGNSA. V dropped 5 bases and J dropped 8 bases, with 13 bases sitting between them. The chain's CDR3 is CASSPSSRDEQFF. In DNA, the CDR3 is TGTGCCAGCAGCCCCTCTAGTCGGGATGAGCAGTTCTTC.

This chain joins TRBV5-1 and TRBJ2-5; 12 positions agree with TRBD2. V dropped 4 bases and J dropped 1; count of bases not matched to a gene: 5. There are 16 residues in the CDR3. Germline CDR1 reads SGHRS; CDR2 reads YFSETQ. The CDR3 DNA sequence: TGCGCCAGCAGCCCGGGGGGACTAGCGGGCCAAGAGACCCAGTACTTC. This codes for CASSPGGLAGQETQYF.

The chain is built from TRBV27 and TRBJ1-4; D remains unclear. The CDR3 is made up of 15 amino acids. Trimming stripped 5 bases from V and 0 bases from J, with 10 bases between. Germline-derived CDR1 and CDR2 are MNHEY and SMNVEV (reference sequence). CDR3 DNA sequence: TGTGCCAGCAGTCCGATGTCTGCAACTAATGAAAAACTGTTTTTT. This sequence encodes CASSPMSATNEKLFF.

The V call is TRBV7-9, the J call TRBJ1-1, with D perhaps TRBD1 (5 bases). Deletions cut 1 base from V and 10 bases from J, with 10 bases between. This CDR3 contains 12 residues. CDR1 SEHNR and CDR2 FQNEAQ come from the germline V gene (reference sequence). CDR3 amino acids: CASSLVGRGAFF. The DNA for the CDR3 is TGTGCCAGCAGCTTAGTGGGGAGGGGAGCTTTCTTT.

The chain carries TRBV15 and TRBJ1-3; the D is unclear. The germline V gene encodes CDR1 LNHNV and CDR2 YYDKDF (reference sequence). This CDR3 is built from 18 residues. The V and J ends lost 0 bases and 0 bases respectively, with 15 bases between them. The CDR3 nucleotides are TGTGCCACCAGCAGAGATCAATTAGGGATTGGCTCTGGAAACACCATATATTTT. Translation gives CATSRDQLGIGSGNTIYF.

CDR3 sequence reads: CASSLARAGGTDTQYF. CDR3 nucleotide sequence: TGTGCCAGCAGCTTAGCTAGGGCGGGAGGCACAGATACGCAGTATTTT. The chain employs TRBV7-8 and TRBJ2-3; 7 nucleotides match TRBD2. CDR3 length: 16 amino acids. In germline, CDR1 is SGHVS, CDR2 FQNEAQ. The trim removed 0 bases at V and 1 base at J, leaving 4 bases unmatched.

On this clone itself: The identical CDR3 is also encoded by other nucleotide sequences in the sample. The genes are TRBV6-6 and TRBJ2-2; D not certain. V dropped 2 bases and J dropped 8 bases, with 6 bases sitting between them. The germline CDR1 and CDR2 sequences are MNHNY and SVGAGI (reference sequence). The CDR3 consists of 12 residues. The CDR3 DNA reads TGTGCCAGCAGTTACGTAGGGGGGGAGCTGTTTTTT. It specifies CASSYVGGELFF.

The CDR3 loop reads CASSQDFNSHQPQHF. The DNA of the CDR3 is TGCGCCAGCAGCCAAGATTTTAACAGCCATCAGCCCCAGCATTTT. The genes are TRBV4-1 and TRBJ1-5; D gene ambiguous. The germline V gene has CDR1 MGHRA and CDR2 YSYEKL. The CDR3 runs to 15 residues. The V end was cut by 0 bases, the J end by 5 bases, with 11 bases between.

The rearrangement joins TRBV29-1 to TRBJ2-7; 8 nucleotides agree with TRBD1. This CDR3 has 12 amino acids. The germline V gene encodes CDR1 SQVTM and CDR2 ANQGSEA. V shed 4 bases and J 6 bases; nucleotides not matched to a gene: 5. The CDR3 bases are TGCAGCGTTGGGACAGGGCAATCCGAGCAGTACTTC. Encoded protein: CSVGTGQSEQYF.

The rearrangement joins TRBV10-1 to TRBJ1-6; D not resolved. Germline V gene lookup returns CDR1 WNHNN and CDR2 SYGVQD (reference sequence). V dropped 3 bases and J dropped 7 bases, with 13 bases sitting between them. The CDR3 runs 15 residues. CDR3 DNA: TGCGCCAGCAGTGACGACGGGCCACCCAATTCACCCCTCCACTTT. This codes for CASSDDGPPNSPLHF.

V gene TRBV13 combines with J gene TRBJ2-3; D not resolved. The CDR3 extends over 13 amino acids. V was trimmed by 5 bases and J by 3 bases, leaving 9 bases between them. The germline V gene encodes CDR1 PRHDT and CDR2 FYEKMQ (reference sequence). As DNA, the CDR3 is TGTGCCAGCAGCCACGTGGGTACAGATACGCAGTATTTT. Protein: CASSHVGTDTQYF.

This clone was observed once. The V and J genes are TRBV9 and TRBJ1-2; D is unclear. Trimming left V 3 bases short and J 4 bases short, with 7 bases between. CDR1 is SGDLS and CDR2 is YYNGEE in the germline V gene. The CDR3 spans 12 residues. CDR3 nucleotides: TGTGCCAGCAGCGGGGATACCTATGGCTACACCTTC. This encodes CASSGDTYGYTF.

There are a few counts of this clone. The chain carries TRBV6-1 and TRBJ1-2; D gene uncertain. The CDR3 runs to 13 residues. V shed 2 bases and J shed 12 bases, with 16 bases lying between them. Per germline, CDR1 MNHNS and CDR2 SASEGT. CDR3 residues: CASSERPITINTF. CDR3 sequence (DNA): TGTGCCAGCAGTGAACGCCCGATAACTATTAACACCTTC.

J is TRBJ1-3 and V is TRBV19, with 9 bases identical to TRBD1. After removal of 8 bases from V and 2 bases from J, the junction contained 1 base not matched to a gene. This CDR3 spans 13 amino acids. Germline V lookup: CDR1 LNHDA, CDR2 SQIVND (reference sequence). The DNA of the CDR3 is TGTGCCAGTGGGGACAGGGCTGGAAACACCATATATTTT. This codes for CASGDRAGNTIYF.

The chain is built from TRBV7-2 and TRBJ1-1; D not resolved. V lost 3 bases, J lost 1 base, and 12 bases lay in between. The CDR3 runs to 15 residues. Germline V gene sequence: CDR1 SGHTA, CDR2 FQGNSA. DNA of the CDR3: TGTGCCAGCAGCTTTTCCCGGGTGGGGAACACTGAAGCTTTCTTT. This encodes CASSFSRVGNTEAFF.

The V and J genes are TRBV7-9 and TRBJ1-2; D uncertain. In germline, CDR1 is SEHNR, CDR2 FQNEAQ (reference sequence). Deletions cut 4 bases from V and 8 bases from J, with 14 bases between. The CDR3 length is 13 residues. CDR3 protein: CASSSAGRNGYTF. DNA of the CDR3: TGTGCCAGCAGCTCCGCCGGGAGAAACGGCTACACCTTC.

A few counts support this clone. The chain is built from TRBV20-1 and TRBJ2-3; D uncertain. CDR3 length equals 11 residues. Germline values: CDR1 DFQATT, CDR2 SNEGSKA (reference sequence). The germline V and J ends were trimmed by 3 bases and 6 bases, with 7 bases remaining between them. The CDR3 sequence is CSARVTDTQYF. CDR3 in DNA: TGCAGTGCTAGGGTAACGGATACGCAGTATTTT.

The chain is built from TRBV2 and TRBJ2-3; possibly TRBD2 for D (5 bases). The V and J ends lost 7 bases and 2 bases respectively, with 16 bases between them. The CDR3 extends over 15 amino acids. Looked up from germline, CDR1 is SNHLY and CDR2 is FYNNEI. CDR3 in amino acids: CASIGGGVNTDTQYF. In DNA form, the CDR3 reads TGTGCCAGCATTGGAGGAGGAGTGAACACAGATACGCAGTATTTT.

J is TRBJ2-6 and V is TRBV18, with 7 bases matching TRBD1. V trimming: 6 bases; J trimming: 13 bases; junction bases outside the gene matches: 9. The CDR3 is 13 amino acids. In germline, CDR1 is KGHSH, CDR2 LQKENI. CDR3: CASSPGTAIVLTF. The CDR3 coding sequence is TGTGCCAGCTCTCCCGGGACAGCCATTGTCCTGACTTTC.

DNA of the CDR3: TGTGCCAGCAGTTTATACCGGGGGGCTCCAGATACGCAGTATTTT. This translates into CASSLYRGAPDTQYF. The rearrangement joins TRBV27 to TRBJ2-3, with D maybe TRBD2 (7 bases). Germline CDR1 reads MNHEY; CDR2 reads SMNVEV (reference sequence). The CDR3 has 15 amino acids. The V end was cut by 1 base, the J end by 4 bases, with 12 bases between.

The chain uses TRBV5-1 and TRBJ2-1; 14 nucleotides line up with TRBD2. The ends lost 0 bases at V and 1 base at J; junction bases unmatched: 6. The CDR3 runs 19 residues. CDR1 and CDR2 from the germline V gene are SGHRS and YFSETQ. The CDR3 loop is CASSLDGTSGGGSYNEQFF. The CDR3 coding sequence is TGCGCCAGCAGCTTGGATGGGACTAGCGGGGGCGGGTCCTACAATGAGCAGTTCTTC.

The chain joins TRBV2 to TRBJ1-5; no definite D call. Germline values: CDR1 SNHLY, CDR2 FYNNEI. With 3 bases removed from V and 7 bases from J, the gap between germline ends came to 7 bases. The CDR3 contains 12 residues. CDR3 protein: CASSDSYQPQHF. CDR3 nucleotide sequence: TGTGCCAGCAGTGATAGTTACCAGCCCCAGCATTTT.

The gene calls are TRBV20-1 and TRBJ2-5, with D hard to call. The end of the DNA fits TRBJ2-7 better, so the J call may be wrong. The CDR3 consists of 11 residues. From germline, CDR1 is DFQATT and CDR2 SNEGSKA (reference sequence). The CDR3 reads CSASSGYEQYF. The DNA of the CDR3 is TGCAGTGCTAGTTCGGGCTACGAGCAGTACTTC.